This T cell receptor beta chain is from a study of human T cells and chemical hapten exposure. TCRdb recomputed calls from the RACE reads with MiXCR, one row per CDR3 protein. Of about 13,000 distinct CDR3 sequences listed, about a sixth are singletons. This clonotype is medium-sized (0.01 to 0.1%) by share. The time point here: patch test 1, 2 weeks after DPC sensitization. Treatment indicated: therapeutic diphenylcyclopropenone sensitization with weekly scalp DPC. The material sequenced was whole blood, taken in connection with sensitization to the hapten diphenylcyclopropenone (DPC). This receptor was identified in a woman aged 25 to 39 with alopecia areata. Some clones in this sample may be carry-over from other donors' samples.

DNA of the CDR3: TGTGCCAGCAGTGAATTAGGGGCAAACACTGAAGCTTTCTTT. Its translation is CASSELGANTEAFF. The J gene is TRBJ1-1, the V gene TRBV2; D may be TRBD1 (5 bases). The germline gives CDR1 SNHLY, CDR2 FYNNEI. Trimming took 2 bases from V and 2 from J, leaving 9 bases between them. The CDR3 runs to 14 residues.